The 27 T cell receptor beta chains listed next were all sequenced from one sample in a study of shared clonotypes between healthy human individuals. Sequenced by immunoSEQ multiplex PCR; TCRdb stores in-frame clones only, minus some. This table holds around 2.5 million clones, 93% found once. Sequencing was performed on naive CD4+ T cells from PBMCs. The subset here: CD45RA+ positively selected. The receptors originated from a man aged 18-30 years in good health. Some clones in this sample may be carry-over from other donors' samples.

The chain is built from TRBV7-9 and TRBJ2-5, with D perhaps TRBD1 (6 bases). Per germline, CDR1 SEHNR and CDR2 FQNEAQ (reference sequence). This CDR3 is built from 15 residues. The V end lost 4 bases, the J end lost 0 bases, and 12 bases lay between the germline ends. CDR3 sequence reads: CASSSETGYQETQYF. CDR3 DNA: TGTGCCAGCAGCTCAGAGACAGGATACCAAGAGACCCAGTACTTC.

Of note for this clone: Other DNA variants within this sample encode the same CDR3. This rearrangement joins TRBV7-6 to TRBJ1-1; D is unclear. V lost 1 base, J lost 0 bases, and 6 bases lay in between. The V gene's germline CDR1 is SGHVS and CDR2 FNYEAQ. The CDR3 loop spans 14 amino acids. The CDR3 region has the DNA TGTGCCAGCAGCTTAGGGCAAGTGAACACTGAAGCTTTCTTT. Amino acids: CASSLGQVNTEAFF.

The chain couples TRBV18 to TRBJ2-1; no clear D gene. V was cut by 6 bases and J by 3 bases, with 6 bases left in between. This CDR3 contains 12 residues. Germline V gene data show CDR1 as KGHSH and CDR2 as LQKENI. The CDR3 nucleotides are TGTGCCAGCTCCCTCCTCTACAATGAGCAGTTCTTC. This sequence encodes CASSLLYNEQFF.

The gene calls are TRBV10-2 and TRBJ1-6; D not certain. Deletions cut 6 bases from V and 2 bases from J, with 8 bases between. Germline loops: CDR1 WSHSY, CDR2 SAAADI. This CDR3 is built from 14 residues. The CDR3 DNA follows: TGCGCCAGCAGGGAATCGGCCTATAATTCACCCCTCCACTTT. Translated, it gives CASRESAYNSPLHF.

Worth noting for this clone: Other DNA sequences in this sample translate to the same CDR3. This rearrangement joins TRBV6-1 to TRBJ2-5; no firm D call. The CDR3 spans 12 residues. Between the trimmed V and J ends, which lost 0 bases and 5 bases, there was a span of 4 bases. The germline V gene has CDR1 MNHNS and CDR2 SASEGT. CDR3 sequence: CASSEAGETQYF. Written as DNA, the CDR3 is TGTGCCAGCAGTGAAGCCGGGGAGACCCAGTACTTC.

J is TRBJ2-5 and V is TRBV19; possible D gene TRBD1, 6 bases. Trimming removed 4 bases at V and 4 bases at J, with 16 bases between. The CDR3 length is 15 residues. Germline CDR1 and CDR2: LNHDA and SQIVND (reference sequence). CDR3 amino acids: CASSRTAILRETQYF. The CDR3, as DNA: TGTGCCAGTAGTAGGACAGCTATTCTCCGAGAGACCCAGTACTTC.

V is TRBV30 and J is TRBJ2-2; D is possibly TRBD1 or TRBD2 (5 bases each). This CDR3 spans 13 amino acids. Germline CDR1 reads GTSNPN; CDR2 reads SVGIG (reference sequence). V lost 1 base, J lost 4 bases, and 7 bases lay in between. CDR3 protein: CAWSGDGTGELFF. The CDR3 DNA reads as TGTGCCTGGAGTGGGGACGGCACCGGGGAGCTGTTTTTT. Based on the CDR3 plus reference TRBV30 and TRBJ2-2, the full variable domain is SQTIHQWPATLVQPVGSPLSLECTVEGTSNPNLYWYRQAAGRGLQLLFYSVGIGQISSEVPQNLSASRPQDRQFILSSKKLLLSDSGFYLCAWSGDGTGELFFGEGSRLTVL.

This chain connects TRBV11-3 to TRBJ2-1, with D tentatively TRBD2 (5 bases). CDR3 size: 16 residues. Looked up from germline, CDR1 is SGHNT and CDR2 is YENEEA. V was cut by 0 bases and J by 4 bases, with 13 bases left in between. CDR3 DNA: TGTGCCAGCAGCTTAGAAGGTACGGGGTCATACAATGAGCAGTTCTTC. Its translation: CASSLEGTGSYNEQFF.

The chain employs TRBV7-9 and TRBJ2-3, with D perhaps assigned TRBD1 or TRBD2 (5 bases each). The CDR3 covers 14 residues. Deletions cut 6 bases from V and 2 bases from J, with 12 bases between. Germline V gene lookup returns CDR1 SEHNR and CDR2 FQNEAQ (reference sequence). The CDR3: CASRPGRHTDTQYF. CDR3 nucleotides: TGTGCCAGCAGGCCGGGACGGCACACAGATACGCAGTATTTT.

The chain carries TRBV7-2 and TRBJ2-3, with 8 positions matching TRBD2. V lost 3 bases to trimming and J lost 4 bases; unmatched junction nucleotides: 6. The CDR3 spans 15 residues. Germline CDR1 and CDR2: SGHTA and FQGNSA. The CDR3 DNA is TGTGCCAGCAGCTTTATGGGCGGGAGGCCAGATACGCAGTATTTT. Translation: CASSFMGGRPDTQYF.

V is TRBV19 and J is TRBJ1-2; tentatively, D is TRBD1 (5 bases). The germline V gene encodes CDR1 LNHDA and CDR2 SQIVND (reference sequence). The CDR3 consists of 16 residues. Deletions cut 1 base from V and 3 bases from J, with 15 bases between. The CDR3 region is CASSIAWGREDYGYTF. CDR3 sequence (DNA): TGTGCCAGTAGTATAGCCTGGGGCAGGGAGGACTATGGCTACACCTTC. Filled out from reference TRBV19 and TRBJ1-2, the complete variable domain reads DGGITQSPKYLFRKEGQNVTLSCEQNLNHDAMYWYRQDPGQGLRLIYYSQIVNDFQKGDIAEGYSVSREKKESFPLTVTSAQKNPTAFYLCASSIAWGREDYGYTFGSGTRLTVV.

This chain uses TRBV7-2 with TRBJ2-3, with D perhaps matching TRBD2 (6 bases). Per the germline V gene, CDR1 is SGHTA and CDR2 is FQGNSA. Trimming removed 5 bases from V and 2 bases from J, with 23 bases in between. This CDR3 is built from 18 residues. The CDR3 reads CASSLSVDVGGATDTQYF. CDR3 coding DNA: TGTGCCAGCAGCCTGTCGGTGGATGTTGGCGGGGCCACAGATACGCAGTATTTT.

The chain links TRBV2 to TRBJ2-7, with 12 positions matching TRBD2. Germline trimming cut 5 bases from V and 5 bases from J; bases unmatched to any gene: 4. The CDR3 runs 14 residues. Per the germline V gene, CDR1 is SNHLY and CDR2 is FYNNEI. The CDR3 bases are TGTGCCAGCAGTACTAGCGGGAGGAGGAACGAGCAGTACTTC. The encoded protein is CASSTSGRRNEQYF.

Worth noting for this clone: Other DNA sequences in the same sample also yield this CDR3. V is TRBV5-1 and J is TRBJ1-1, with D unclear. CDR1 and CDR2 from the germline V gene are SGHRS and YFSETQ. V lost 0 bases and J lost 0, with 9 bases in between. This CDR3 comprises 15 residues. This CDR3 is CASSLATGMNTEAFF. CDR3 DNA sequence: TGCGCCAGCAGCTTGGCCACTGGGATGAACACTGAAGCTTTCTTT.

J is TRBJ2-3 and V is TRBV19, with D possibly matching TRBD1 (5 bases). V was shortened by 1 base and J by 4 bases, with 12 bases between the two germline ends. Germline CDR1 is LNHDA and CDR2 is SQIVND (reference sequence). This CDR3 has 15 residues. The CDR3 region is CASSIARAGADTQYF. The CDR3 DNA is TGTGCCAGTAGTATAGCCAGGGCTGGAGCAGATACGCAGTATTTT.

The CDR3 DNA sequence: TGTGCCAGCAGCCAACAGGACAGTAGCTCTGGAAACACCATATATTTT. This codes for CASSQQDSSSGNTIYF. The rearrangement uses TRBV4-2 and TRBJ1-3; TRBD1 is a possible D gene (6 bases). Germline V lookup: CDR1 LGHNA, CDR2 YNFKEQ. The ends were cut back, 2 bases at V and 0 bases at J, with 11 bases in the middle. The CDR3 runs 16 residues.

The V and J genes are TRBV5-1 and TRBJ2-3; D is unresolved. The CDR3 has 18 amino acids. V gave up 8 bases and J gave up 0 bases, with 25 bases separating them. Per germline, CDR1 SGHRS and CDR2 YFSETQ. This CDR3 is CASSPRKTGLGSTDTQYF. The CDR3 DNA sequence: TGCGCCAGTAGCCCCAGAAAGACGGGCTTAGGTAGCACAGATACGCAGTATTTT.

A word on this clone: Different DNA sequences within this sample yield the same CDR3. The V gene is TRBV5-4, the J gene TRBJ2-5; D remains ambiguous. Germline loops: CDR1 SGHNT, CDR2 YYREEE (reference sequence). This CDR3 has 13 amino acids. The V end was cut by 1 base, the J end by 5 bases, with 9 bases between. The CDR3 spells CASSLSSGETQYF. Here the CDR3 DNA reads TGTGCCAGCAGCTTGTCCAGTGGGGAGACCCAGTACTTC.

The chain employs TRBV5-6 and TRBJ2-5; 7 bases match TRBD2. This CDR3 has 16 amino acids. The V gene end was trimmed by 4 bases and the J gene end by 2 bases; junction bases not matched to a gene: 11. Germline-derived CDR1 and CDR2 are SGHDT and YYEEEE. CDR3 protein: CASSTTDGTTQETQYF. The CDR3 nucleotides read TGTGCCAGCAGCACCACAGACGGGACTACTCAAGAGACCCAGTACTTC. The entire variable domain, with the rest obtained from reference TRBV5-6 and TRBJ2-5, is as follows: DAGVTQSPTHLIKTRGQQVTLRCSPKSGHDTVSWYQQALGQGPQFIFQYYEEEERQRGNFPDRFSGHQFPNYSSELNVNALLLGDSALYLCASSTTDGTTQETQYFGPGTRLLVL.

The chain combines TRBV2 with TRBJ2-7; 9 positions match TRBD2. V was clipped by 8 bases and J by 6 bases; unmatched bases: 14. CDR1 and CDR2 from the germline V gene are SNHLY and FYNNEI. The length of the CDR3 is 15 residues. The CDR3 protein is CASSLGASGNGEQYF. CDR3 bases: TGTGCCAGCTCGCTGGGGGCTAGCGGGAATGGCGAGCAGTACTTC.

This rearrangement joins TRBV6-5 to TRBJ1-1; no clear D gene. V was pared by 7 bases and J by 5 bases, with 20 bases between. The CDR3 is made up of 15 amino acids. The V gene's germline CDR1 is MNHEY and CDR2 SVGAGI. The CDR3 DNA reads as TGTGCCAGCAACCCAAAGGTTCGGGGTTGGACTGAAGCTTTCTTT. This encodes CASNPKVRGWTEAFF.

V gene TRBV30 combines with J gene TRBJ2-7; D is unresolved. This CDR3 is built from 12 residues. Trimming stripped 5 bases from V and 13 bases from J, with 21 bases between. Germline V gene sequence: CDR1 GTSNPN, CDR2 SVGIG (reference sequence). CDR3 in DNA: TGTGCCTGGGGCGTCCTGGGGTTGAACATCTACTTC. Protein sequence: CAWGVLGLNIYF.

This chain joins TRBV5-1 and TRBJ2-1, with 8 bases identical to TRBD2. Germline values: CDR1 SGHRS, CDR2 YFSETQ. V lost 4 bases and J lost 10; bases outside the gene matches: 7. The CDR3 contains 13 residues. CDR3 sequence reads: CASSRAIAGEQFF. The DNA of the CDR3 is TGCGCCAGCAGCCGGGCTATAGCGGGAGAGCAGTTCTTC. The full variable domain, in which reference TRBV5-1 and TRBJ2-1 provide the parts outside the CDR3, is KAGVTQTPRYLIKTRGQQVTLSCSPISGHRSVSWYQQTPGQGLQFLFEYFSETQRNKGNFPGRFSGRQFSNSRSEMNVSTLELGDSALYLCASSRAIAGEQFFGPGTRLTVL.

The chain has TRBV5-1 and TRBJ2-3; D is unclear. The germline V gene has CDR1 SGHRS and CDR2 YFSETQ. The CDR3 loop spans 13 amino acids. V was shortened by 4 bases and J by 3 bases, with 9 bases between the two germline ends. The chain's CDR3 is CASSRTVTDTQYF. The CDR3 region has the DNA TGCGCCAGCAGCCGGACCGTTACAGATACGCAGTATTTT. Full variable domain (outside the CDR3, taken from reference TRBV5-1 and TRBJ2-3): KAGVTQTPRYLIKTRGQQVTLSCSPISGHRSVSWYQQTPGQGLQFLFEYFSETQRNKGNFPGRFSGRQFSNSRSEMNVSTLELGDSALYLCASSRTVTDTQYFGPGTRLTVL.

This clone was picked up a small number of times. The V gene is TRBV7-2, the J gene TRBJ2-4; D possibly corresponds to TRBD1 (6 bases). Trimming left V 5 bases short and J 9 bases short, with 17 bases between. CDR1 SGHTA and CDR2 FQGNSA come from the germline V gene. CDR3 length: 14 amino acids. This CDR3 reads CASSPPGDRGIQYF. DNA for the CDR3: TGTGCCAGCAGCCCGCCAGGGGATAGGGGCATTCAGTACTTC.

The chain employs TRBV11-2 and TRBJ2-7, with D hard to call. The CDR3 loop spans 12 amino acids. V was cut by 5 bases and J by 5 bases, with 10 bases left in between. Per germline, CDR1 SGHAT and CDR2 FQNNGV. The CDR3: CASSDGPDEQYF. The CDR3 DNA follows: TGTGCCAGCAGCGACGGACCCGACGAGCAGTACTTC.

The rearrangement links TRBV7-2 to TRBJ1-4; 7 bases align to TRBD1. Germline values: CDR1 SGHTA, CDR2 FQGNSA. The length of the CDR3 is 15 residues. V was pared by 6 bases and J by 3 bases, with 7 bases of the junction left unmatched. The CDR3 DNA sequence: TGTGCCAGCAGACCGACAGGGTTGGCTAATGAAAAACTGTTTTTT. Protein: CASRPTGLANEKLFF.